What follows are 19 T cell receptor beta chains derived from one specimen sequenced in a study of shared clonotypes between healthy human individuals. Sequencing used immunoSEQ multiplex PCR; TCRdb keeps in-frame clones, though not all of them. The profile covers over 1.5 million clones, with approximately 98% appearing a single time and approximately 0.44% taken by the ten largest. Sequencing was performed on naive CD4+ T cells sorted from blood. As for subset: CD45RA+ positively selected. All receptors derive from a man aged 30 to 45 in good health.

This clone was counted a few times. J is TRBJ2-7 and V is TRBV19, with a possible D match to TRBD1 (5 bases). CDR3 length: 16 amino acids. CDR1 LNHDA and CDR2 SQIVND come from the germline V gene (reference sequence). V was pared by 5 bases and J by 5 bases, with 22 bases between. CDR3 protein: CASSPLTGLGMNEQYF. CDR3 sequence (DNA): TGTGCCAGTAGTCCCCTAACAGGCTTGGGGATGAACGAGCAGTACTTC.

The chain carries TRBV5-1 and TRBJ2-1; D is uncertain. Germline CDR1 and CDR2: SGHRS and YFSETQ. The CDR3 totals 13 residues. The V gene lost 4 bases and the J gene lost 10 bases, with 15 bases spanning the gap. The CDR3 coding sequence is TGCGCCAGCAGCCCCGGTTTGAGGTTGGAGCAGTTCTTC. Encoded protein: CASSPGLRLEQFF.

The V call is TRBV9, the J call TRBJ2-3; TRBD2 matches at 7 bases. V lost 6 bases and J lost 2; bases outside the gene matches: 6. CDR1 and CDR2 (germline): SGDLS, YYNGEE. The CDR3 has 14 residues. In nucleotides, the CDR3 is TGTGCCAGCAACCGCGGGAGTTTCACAGATACGCAGTATTTT. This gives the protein CASNRGSFTDTQYF. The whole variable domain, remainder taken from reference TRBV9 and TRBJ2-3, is DSGVTQTPKHLITATGQRVTLRCSPRSGDLSVYWYQQSLDQGLQFLIQYYNGEERAKGNILERFSAQQFPDLHSELNLSSLELGDSALYFCASNRGSFTDTQYFGPGTRLTVL.

The CDR3 DNA follows: TGTGCCAGCAGCGTCATGGGGGGCAGGGGAGAGACCCAGTACTTC. It specifies CASSVMGGRGETQYF. The chain joins TRBV5-4 to TRBJ2-5; D could derive from TRBD1 or TRBD2 (6 bases each). Germline loops: CDR1 SGHNT, CDR2 YYREEE (reference sequence). Trimming took 4 bases from V and 4 from J, leaving 17 bases between them. This CDR3 is built from 15 residues.

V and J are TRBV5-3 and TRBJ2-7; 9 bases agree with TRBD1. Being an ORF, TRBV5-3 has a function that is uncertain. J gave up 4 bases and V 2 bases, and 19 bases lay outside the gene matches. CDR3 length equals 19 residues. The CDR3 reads CARSFLLVCWRQGEYEQYF. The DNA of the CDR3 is TGTGCCAGAAGCTTTCTACTTGTTTGTTGGAGACAGGGGGAATACGAGCAGTACTTC.

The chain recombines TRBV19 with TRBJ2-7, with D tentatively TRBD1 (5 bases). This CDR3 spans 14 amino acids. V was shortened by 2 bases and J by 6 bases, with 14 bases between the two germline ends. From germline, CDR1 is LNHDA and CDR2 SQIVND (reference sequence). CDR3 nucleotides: TGTGCCAGTAGTATACTGGGGAAGGGGCCCGAGCAGTACTTC. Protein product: CASSILGKGPEQYF.

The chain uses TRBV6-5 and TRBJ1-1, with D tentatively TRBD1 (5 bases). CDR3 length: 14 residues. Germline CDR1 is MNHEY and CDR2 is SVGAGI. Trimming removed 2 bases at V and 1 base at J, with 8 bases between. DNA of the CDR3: TGTGCCAGCAGTTACGGGGGTTGGAACACTGAAGCTTTCTTT. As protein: CASSYGGWNTEAFF.

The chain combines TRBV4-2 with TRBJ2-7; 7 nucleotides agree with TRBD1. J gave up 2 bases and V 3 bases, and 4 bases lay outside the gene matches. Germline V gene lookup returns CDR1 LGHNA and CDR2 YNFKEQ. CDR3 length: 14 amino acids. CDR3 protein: CASSHLQGPYEQYF. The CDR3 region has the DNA TGTGCCAGCAGCCACCTACAGGGGCCCTACGAGCAGTACTTC.

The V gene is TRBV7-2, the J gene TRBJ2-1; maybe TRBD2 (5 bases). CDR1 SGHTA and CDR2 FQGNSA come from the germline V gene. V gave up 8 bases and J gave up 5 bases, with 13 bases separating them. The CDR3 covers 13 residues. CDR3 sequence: CASARGRDNEQFF. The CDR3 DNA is TGTGCCAGCGCTCGCGGGCGAGACAATGAGCAGTTCTTC.

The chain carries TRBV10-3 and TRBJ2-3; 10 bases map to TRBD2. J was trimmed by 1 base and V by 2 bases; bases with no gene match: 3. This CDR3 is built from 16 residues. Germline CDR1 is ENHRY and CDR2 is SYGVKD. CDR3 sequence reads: CAISETGLAGTDTQYF. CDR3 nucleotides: TGTGCCATCAGTGAGACTGGACTAGCGGGCACAGATACGCAGTATTTT.

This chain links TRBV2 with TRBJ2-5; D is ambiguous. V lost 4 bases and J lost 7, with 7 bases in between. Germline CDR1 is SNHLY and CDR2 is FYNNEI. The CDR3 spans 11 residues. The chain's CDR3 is CASSADRTQYF. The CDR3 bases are TGTGCCAGCAGTGCTGATCGGACCCAGTACTTC.

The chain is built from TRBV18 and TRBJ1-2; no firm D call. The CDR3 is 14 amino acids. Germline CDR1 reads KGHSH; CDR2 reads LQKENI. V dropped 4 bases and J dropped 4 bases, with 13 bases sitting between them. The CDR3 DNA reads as TGTGCCAGCTCACGGGCGGGCGCCGGCTATGGCTACACCTTC. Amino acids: CASSRAGAGYGYTF.

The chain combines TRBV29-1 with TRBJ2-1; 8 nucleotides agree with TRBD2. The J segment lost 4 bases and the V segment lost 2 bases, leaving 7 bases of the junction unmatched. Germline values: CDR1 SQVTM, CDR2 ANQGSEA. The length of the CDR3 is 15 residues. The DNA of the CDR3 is TGCAGCGTTGAACGGCGGGGCGGGAGGTACAATGAGCAGTTCTTC. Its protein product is CSVERRGGRYNEQFF.

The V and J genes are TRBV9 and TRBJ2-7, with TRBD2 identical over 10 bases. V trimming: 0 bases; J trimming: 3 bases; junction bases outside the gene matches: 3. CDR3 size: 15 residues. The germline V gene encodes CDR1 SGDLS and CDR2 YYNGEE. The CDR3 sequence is CASSVVGTSVYEQYF. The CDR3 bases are TGTGCCAGCAGCGTAGTGGGGACTAGCGTCTACGAGCAGTACTTC.

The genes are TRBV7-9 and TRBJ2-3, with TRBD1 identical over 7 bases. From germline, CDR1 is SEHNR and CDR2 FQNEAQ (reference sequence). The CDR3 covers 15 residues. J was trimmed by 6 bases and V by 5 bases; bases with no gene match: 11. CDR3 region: CASSTGIGGYDTQYF. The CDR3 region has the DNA TGTGCCAGCAGCACCGGGATAGGGGGCTACGATACGCAGTATTTT.

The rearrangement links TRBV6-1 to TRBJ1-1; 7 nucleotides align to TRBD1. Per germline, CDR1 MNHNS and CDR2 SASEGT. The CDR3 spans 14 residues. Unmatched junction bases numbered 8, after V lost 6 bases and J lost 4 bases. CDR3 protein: CASSAYRGATEAFF. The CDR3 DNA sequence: TGTGCCAGCAGCGCCTACAGGGGTGCCACTGAAGCTTTCTTT.

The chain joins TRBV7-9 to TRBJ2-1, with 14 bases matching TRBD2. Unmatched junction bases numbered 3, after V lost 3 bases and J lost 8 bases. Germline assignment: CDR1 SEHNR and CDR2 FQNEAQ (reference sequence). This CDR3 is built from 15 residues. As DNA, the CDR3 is TGTGCCAGCAGCTTGGGGACTAGCGGGAGCTATGAGCAGTTCTTC. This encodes CASSLGTSGSYEQFF.

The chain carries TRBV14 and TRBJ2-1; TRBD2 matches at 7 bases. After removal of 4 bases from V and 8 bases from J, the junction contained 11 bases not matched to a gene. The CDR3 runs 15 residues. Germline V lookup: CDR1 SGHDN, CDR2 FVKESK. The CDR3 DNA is TGTGCCAGCAGCCTTATGGGGGGAGGGTGGCATGAGCAGTTCTTC. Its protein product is CASSLMGGGWHEQFF.

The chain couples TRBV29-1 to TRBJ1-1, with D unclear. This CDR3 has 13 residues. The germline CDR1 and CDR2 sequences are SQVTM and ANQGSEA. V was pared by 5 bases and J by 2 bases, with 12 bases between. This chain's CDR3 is CSVLRQFNTEAFF. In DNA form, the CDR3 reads TGCAGCGTTCTTCGACAATTTAACACTGAAGCTTTCTTT.